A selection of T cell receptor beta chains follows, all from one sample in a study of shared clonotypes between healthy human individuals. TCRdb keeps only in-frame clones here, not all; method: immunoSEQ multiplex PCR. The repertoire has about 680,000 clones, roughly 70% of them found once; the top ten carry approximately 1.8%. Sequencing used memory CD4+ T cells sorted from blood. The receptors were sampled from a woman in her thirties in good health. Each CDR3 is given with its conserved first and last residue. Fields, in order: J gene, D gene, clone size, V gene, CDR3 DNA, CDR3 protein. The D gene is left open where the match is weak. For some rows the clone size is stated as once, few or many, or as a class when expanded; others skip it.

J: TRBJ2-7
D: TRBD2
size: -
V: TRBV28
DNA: TGTGCCAGCAGTCTCGATAGCGGGAGTTTCCCCTACGAGCAGTACTTC
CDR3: CASSLDSGSFPYEQYF

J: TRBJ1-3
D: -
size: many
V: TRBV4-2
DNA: TGTGCCAGCAGCCGCCCAGGGCTCAGGGAAGCTGGAAACACCATATATTTT
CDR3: CASSRPGLREAGNTIYF

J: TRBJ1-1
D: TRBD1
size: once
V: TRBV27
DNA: TGTGCCAGCAGCTTCGGACCCCCACAGGGGATGAACACTGAAGCTTTCTTT
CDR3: CASSFGPPQGMNTEAFF

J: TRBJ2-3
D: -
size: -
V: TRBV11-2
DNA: TGTGCCAGCAGCTTAACCGGGACAACTAGCACAGATACGCAGTATTTT
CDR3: CASSLTGTTSTDTQYF

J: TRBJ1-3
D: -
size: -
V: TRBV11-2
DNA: TGTGCCAGCAGCTTAGTGGCAACACTGTCTGGAAACACCATATATTTT
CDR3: CASSLVATLSGNTIYF

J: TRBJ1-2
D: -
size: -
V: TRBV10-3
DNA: TGTGCCATCAGTGTTACAGGGAGGGATGGCTACACCTTC
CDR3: CAISVTGRDGYTF

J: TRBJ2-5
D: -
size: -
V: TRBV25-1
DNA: TGTGCCAGCAGTGAATATTTTCCCATTACCCAGTACTTC
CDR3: CASSEYFPITQYF

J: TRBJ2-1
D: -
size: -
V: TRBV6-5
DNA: TGTGCCAGCAGTTTGAAGGACGGCTACATTTACAATGAGCAGTTCTTC
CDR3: CASSLKDGYIYNEQFF

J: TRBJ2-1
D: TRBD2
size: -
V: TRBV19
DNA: TGTGCCAGTAGTATAGTCCCACTAGCGGGGAACTACAATGAGCAGTTCTTC
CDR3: CASSIVPLAGNYNEQFF

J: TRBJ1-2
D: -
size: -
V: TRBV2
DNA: TGTGCCAGCAGTGAATGGGGAGTGTATGGCTACACCTTC
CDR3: CASSEWGVYGYTF

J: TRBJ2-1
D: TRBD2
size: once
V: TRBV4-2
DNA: TGTGCCAGCAGCCAAGATAGCGGGCCCGCCCCCGGGCAGTTCTTC
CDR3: CASSQDSGPAPGQFF

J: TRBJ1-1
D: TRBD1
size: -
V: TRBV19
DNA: TGTGCCAGTAGTATCCGGGACAGGGGATGGACTGAAGCTTTCTTT
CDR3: CASSIRDRGWTEAFF

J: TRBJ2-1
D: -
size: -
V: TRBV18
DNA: TGTGCCAGCTCAACAGGACAGTACAATGAGCAGTTCTTC
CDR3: CASSTGQYNEQFF

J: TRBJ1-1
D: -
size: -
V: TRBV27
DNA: TGTGCCAGGATGGGACAACGGGGTTGGACTGAAGCTTTCTTT
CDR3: CARMGQRGWTEAFF

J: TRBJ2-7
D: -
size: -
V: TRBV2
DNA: TGTGCCAGCAGTCGGACAGGGACTACCTACGAGCAGTACTTC
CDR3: CASSRTGTTYEQYF

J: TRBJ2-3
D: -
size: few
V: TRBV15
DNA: TGTGCCACCAGCAGAGGTCAGCGGGCTATCACAGATACGCAGTATTTT
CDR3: CATSRGQRAITDTQYF

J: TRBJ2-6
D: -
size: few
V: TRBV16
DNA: TGTGCCAGCGCCCCGGCGTCTGGGGCCAACGTCCTGACTTTC
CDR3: CASAPASGANVLTF

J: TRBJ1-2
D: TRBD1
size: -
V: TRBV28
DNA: TGTGCCAGCAGTTTGCGAGGGGGCGTCTATGGCTACACCTTC
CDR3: CASSLRGGVYGYTF

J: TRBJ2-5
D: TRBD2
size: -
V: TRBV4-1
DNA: TGCGCCAGCAGCCAAGTTGCCCTAGCGGGAGGGCAAGAGACCCAGTACTTC
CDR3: CASSQVALAGGQETQYF

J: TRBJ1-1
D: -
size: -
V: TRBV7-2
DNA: TGTGCCAGCAGCTTTTTTACACGGGTAGCTTTCTTT
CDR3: CASSFFTRVAFF

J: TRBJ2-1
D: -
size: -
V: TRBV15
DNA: TGTGCCACCAGCAGATATGAACAGCAGGACAATGAGCAGTTCTTC
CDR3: CATSRYEQQDNEQFF

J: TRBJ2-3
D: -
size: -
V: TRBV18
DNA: TGTGCCAGCTCACCCCAAGGTCTCGCAGATACGCAGTATTTT
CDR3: CASSPQGLADTQYF

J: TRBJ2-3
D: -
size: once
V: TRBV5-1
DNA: TGCGCCAGCGGAAGGGAAGAGGGGGTGGATACGCAGTATTTT
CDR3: CASGREEGVDTQYF

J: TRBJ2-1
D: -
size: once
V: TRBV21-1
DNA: TGTGCCAGCAGCAAAAGCGGGGCCTCCAATGAGCAGTTCTTC
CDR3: CASSKSGASNEQFF

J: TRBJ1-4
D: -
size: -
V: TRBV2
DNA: TGTGCCAGTACAGGGAATAATGAAAAACTGTTTTTT
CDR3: CASTGNNEKLFF

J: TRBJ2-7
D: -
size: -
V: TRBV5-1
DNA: TGCGCCAGCAGCTTGGAAGCGGTTAGCTCCTACGAGCAGTACTTC
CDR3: CASSLEAVSSYEQYF

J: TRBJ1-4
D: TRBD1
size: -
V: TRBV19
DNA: TGTGCCAGTAGTATTGGGACAGCGAATAATGAAAAACTGTTTTTT
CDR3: CASSIGTANNEKLFF

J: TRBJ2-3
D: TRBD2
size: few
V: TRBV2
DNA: TGTGCCAGCAGTGAATCCCCCCCCCTAGCGGGAGTGAGCACAGATACGCAGTATTTT
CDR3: CASSESPPLAGVSTDTQYF

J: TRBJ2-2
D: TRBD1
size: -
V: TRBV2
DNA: TGTGCCAGCAGGGGGACAGCTAACACCGGGGAGCTGTTTTTT
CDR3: CASRGTANTGELFF

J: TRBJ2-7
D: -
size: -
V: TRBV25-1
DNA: TGTGCCAGCAGTGGACAGGTTGGCGGGAATCCGACCTACGAGCAGTACTTC
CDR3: CASSGQVGGNPTYEQYF

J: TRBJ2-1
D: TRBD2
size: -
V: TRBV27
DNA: TGTGCCAGCAGTCTAACTCTAGCGGGAGGGCCGGGTGAGCAGTTCTTC
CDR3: CASSLTLAGGPGEQFF

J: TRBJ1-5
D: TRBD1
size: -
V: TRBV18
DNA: TGTGCCAGCTCACCGCATTGGACAGGGGGTGACAATCAGCCCCAGCATTTT
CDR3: CASSPHWTGGDNQPQHF

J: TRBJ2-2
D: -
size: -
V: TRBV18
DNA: TGTGCCAGCTCACCACCTGGTTCCTGGTCGTCTGCTGGGGGCGGGGAGCTGTTTTTT
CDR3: CASSPPGSWSSAGGGELFF

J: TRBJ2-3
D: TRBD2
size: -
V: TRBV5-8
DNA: TGTGCCAGCGTAATAGTCCCCAAAACACCGGGAGGGACAGATACGCAGTATTTT
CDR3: CASVIVPKTPGGTDTQYF

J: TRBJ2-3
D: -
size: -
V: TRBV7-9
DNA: TGTGCCAGCAGCTTCACAGCAAATCTCCGCACAGATACGCAGTATTTT
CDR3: CASSFTANLRTDTQYF

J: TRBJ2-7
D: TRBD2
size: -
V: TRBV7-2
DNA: TGTGCCAGCAGCGAGGGACTAGCGGGACACTACGAGCAGTACTTC
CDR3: CASSEGLAGHYEQYF

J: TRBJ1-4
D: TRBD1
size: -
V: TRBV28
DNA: TGTGCCAGCAGTTTAACCGGGACAGGGGCGGCTAATGAAAAACTGTTTTTT
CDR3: CASSLTGTGAANEKLFF

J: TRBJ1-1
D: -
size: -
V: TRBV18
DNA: TGTGCCAGCTCACCACCAAGATCAAGAAACACTGAAGCTTTCTTT
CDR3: CASSPPRSRNTEAFF

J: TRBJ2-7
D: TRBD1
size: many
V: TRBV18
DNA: TGTGCCAGCTCACCAGTTGAGGGACAGGGGTCCCACGAGCAGTACTTC
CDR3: CASSPVEGQGSHEQYF

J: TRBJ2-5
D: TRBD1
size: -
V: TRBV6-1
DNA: TGTGCCAGCGGCCGGACAGGGGTACGTGGGACCCAGTACTTC
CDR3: CASGRTGVRGTQYF

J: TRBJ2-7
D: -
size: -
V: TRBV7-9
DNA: TGTGCCAGCAGCTTAAAGTTCGGCCAGGGAACCTACGAGCAGTACTTC
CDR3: CASSLKFGQGTYEQYF

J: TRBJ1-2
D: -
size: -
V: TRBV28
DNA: TGTGCCAGCAGTAGGGACAATTATGGCTACACCTTC
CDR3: CASSRDNYGYTF